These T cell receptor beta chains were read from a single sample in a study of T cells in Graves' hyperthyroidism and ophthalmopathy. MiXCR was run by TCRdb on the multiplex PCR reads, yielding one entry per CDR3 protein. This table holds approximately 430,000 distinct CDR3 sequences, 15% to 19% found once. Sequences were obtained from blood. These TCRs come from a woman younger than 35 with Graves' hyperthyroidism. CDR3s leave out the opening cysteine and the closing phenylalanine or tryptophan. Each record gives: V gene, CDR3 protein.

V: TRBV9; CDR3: ASSEGLTGGNQPQH
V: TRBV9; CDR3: ASSVSGTSGGVQTQY
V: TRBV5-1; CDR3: ASSLAGTSGGETQY
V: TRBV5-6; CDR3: ASSPRDRLQETQY
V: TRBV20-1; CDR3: SARDPSGGLYEQY
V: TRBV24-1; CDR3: ATSDPGQGTDTQY
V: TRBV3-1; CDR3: ASSLKSPAGANTGELL
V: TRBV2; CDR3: ASILAGKDGYT
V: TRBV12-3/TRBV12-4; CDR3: ASSKAGALYNEQF
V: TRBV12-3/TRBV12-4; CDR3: ASSFRLLSYNEQF
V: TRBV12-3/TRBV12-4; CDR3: ASSFIWTDTQY
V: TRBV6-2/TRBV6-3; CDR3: ASSYARRDEQY
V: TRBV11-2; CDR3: ASSLRGAGTEAF
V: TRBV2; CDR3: ASTGDKQRAEAQH
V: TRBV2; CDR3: ASSESRGGLTDTQY
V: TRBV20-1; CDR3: SARVSGGPVEQY
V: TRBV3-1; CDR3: ASSQTTGARETQY
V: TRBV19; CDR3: ASTPGQVNSYEQY
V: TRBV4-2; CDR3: ASSQGPDQPQH
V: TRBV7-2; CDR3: ASSLVYAEQF
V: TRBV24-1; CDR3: ATADRNTGELF
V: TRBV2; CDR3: ATRGEEKLF
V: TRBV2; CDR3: ASTGQLNEQF
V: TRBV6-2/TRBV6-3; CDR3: ASSPTAGGSGNTIY
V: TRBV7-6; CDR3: ASSPGPDPYEQY
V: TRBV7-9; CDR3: ASSLDEGLAASNTGELF
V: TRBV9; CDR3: ASSEPGQGARLGGYT
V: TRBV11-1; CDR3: ASSPDSWMGETQY
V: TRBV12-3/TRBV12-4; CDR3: ASSRTGGFQETQY
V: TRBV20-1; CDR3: SARGTYGQPQH
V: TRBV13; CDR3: ASSRGLAGANEQF
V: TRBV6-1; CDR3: ASSEGLAGVPAWRDEQF
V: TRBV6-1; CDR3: ASTSPEGSPLH